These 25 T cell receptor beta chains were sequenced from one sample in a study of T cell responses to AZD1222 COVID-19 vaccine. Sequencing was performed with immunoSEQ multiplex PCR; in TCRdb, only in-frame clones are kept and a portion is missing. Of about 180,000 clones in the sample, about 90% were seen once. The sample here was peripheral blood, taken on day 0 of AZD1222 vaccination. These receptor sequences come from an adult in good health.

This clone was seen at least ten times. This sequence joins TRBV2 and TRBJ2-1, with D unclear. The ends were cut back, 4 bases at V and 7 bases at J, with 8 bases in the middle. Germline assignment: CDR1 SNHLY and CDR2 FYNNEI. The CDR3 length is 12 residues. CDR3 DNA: TGTGCCAGCAGTGTCGATGGGAATGAGCAGTTCTTC. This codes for CASSVDGNEQFF.

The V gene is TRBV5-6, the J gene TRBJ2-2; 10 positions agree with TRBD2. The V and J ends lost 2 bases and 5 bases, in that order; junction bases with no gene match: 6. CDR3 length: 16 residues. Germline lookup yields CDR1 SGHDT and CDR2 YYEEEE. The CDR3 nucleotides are TGTGCCAGCAGCTTTAAACTAGCGGGGTGGACCGGGGAGCTGTTTTTT. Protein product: CASSFKLAGWTGELFF.

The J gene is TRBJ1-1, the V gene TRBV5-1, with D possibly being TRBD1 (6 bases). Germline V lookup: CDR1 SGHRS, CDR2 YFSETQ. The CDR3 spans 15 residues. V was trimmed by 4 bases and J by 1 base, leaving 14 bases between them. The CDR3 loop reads CASSVVGGANTEAFF. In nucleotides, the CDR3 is TGCGCCAGCAGCGTAGTCGGGGGCGCGAACACTGAAGCTTTCTTT.

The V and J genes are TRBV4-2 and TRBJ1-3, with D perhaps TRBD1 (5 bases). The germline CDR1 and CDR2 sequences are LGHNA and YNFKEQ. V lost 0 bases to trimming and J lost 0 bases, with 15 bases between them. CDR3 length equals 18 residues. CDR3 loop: CASSQDPTASSSGNTIYF. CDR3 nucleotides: TGTGCCAGCAGCCAAGATCCGACAGCCTCTAGCTCTGGAAACACCATATATTTT.

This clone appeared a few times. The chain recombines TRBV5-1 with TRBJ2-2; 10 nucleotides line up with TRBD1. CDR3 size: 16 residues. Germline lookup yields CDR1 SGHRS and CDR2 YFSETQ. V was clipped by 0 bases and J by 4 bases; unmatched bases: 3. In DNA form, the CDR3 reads TGCGCCAGCAGCTTGGCTGGACAGGGGGGCACCGGGGAGCTGTTTTTT. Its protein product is CASSLAGQGGTGELFF.

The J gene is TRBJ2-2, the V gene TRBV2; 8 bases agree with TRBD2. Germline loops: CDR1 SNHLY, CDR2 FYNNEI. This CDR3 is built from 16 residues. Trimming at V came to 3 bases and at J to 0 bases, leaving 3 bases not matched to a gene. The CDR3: CASSETSASNTGELFF. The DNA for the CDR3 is TGTGCCAGCAGTGAGACTAGCGCCTCGAACACCGGGGAGCTGTTTTTT.

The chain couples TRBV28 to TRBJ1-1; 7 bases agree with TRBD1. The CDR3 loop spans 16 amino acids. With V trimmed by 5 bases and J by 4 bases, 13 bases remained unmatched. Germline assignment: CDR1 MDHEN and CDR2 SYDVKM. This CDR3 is CASSLTVQGIGTEAFF. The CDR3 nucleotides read TGTGCCAGCAGTCTGACCGTACAGGGGATAGGCACTGAAGCTTTCTTT.

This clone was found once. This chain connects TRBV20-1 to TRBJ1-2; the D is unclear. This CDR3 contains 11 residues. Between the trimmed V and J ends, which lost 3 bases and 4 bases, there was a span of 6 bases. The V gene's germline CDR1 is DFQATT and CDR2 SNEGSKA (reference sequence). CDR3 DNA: TGCAGTGCTAGTGGGAGCTATGGCTACACCTTC. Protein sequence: CSASGSYGYTF.

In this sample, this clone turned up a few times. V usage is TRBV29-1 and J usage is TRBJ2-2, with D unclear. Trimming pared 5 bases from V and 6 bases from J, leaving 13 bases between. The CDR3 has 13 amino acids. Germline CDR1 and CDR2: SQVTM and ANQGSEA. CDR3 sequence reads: CSVSTRTAGELFF. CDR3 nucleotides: TGCAGCGTTTCCACTCGGACGGCCGGGGAGCTGTTTTTT.

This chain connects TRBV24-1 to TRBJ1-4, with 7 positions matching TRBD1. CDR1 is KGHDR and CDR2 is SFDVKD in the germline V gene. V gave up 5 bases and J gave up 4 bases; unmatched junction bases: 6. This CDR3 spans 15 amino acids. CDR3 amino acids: CATSGSGGINEKLFF. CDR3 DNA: TGTGCCACCAGTGGATCAGGGGGAATTAATGAAAAACTGTTTTTT.

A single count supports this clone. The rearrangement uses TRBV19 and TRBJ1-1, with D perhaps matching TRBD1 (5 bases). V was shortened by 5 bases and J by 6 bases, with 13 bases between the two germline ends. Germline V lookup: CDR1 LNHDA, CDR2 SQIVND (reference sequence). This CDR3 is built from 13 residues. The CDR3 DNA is TGTGCCAGTAGTGAGGTGCAGGGCGCTGAAGCTTTCTTT. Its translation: CASSEVQGAEAFF.

The CDR3 reads CASSTGTGGYTGELFF. Here the CDR3 DNA reads TGTGCCAGTAGTACCGGGACAGGGGGCTATACCGGGGAGCTGTTTTTT. The gene calls are TRBV19 and TRBJ2-2, with 12 bases aligning to TRBD1. This CDR3 is 16 amino acids long. Trimming removed 4 bases from V and 5 bases from J; junction bases left unmatched: 5. CDR1 is LNHDA and CDR2 is SQIVND in the germline V gene (reference sequence).

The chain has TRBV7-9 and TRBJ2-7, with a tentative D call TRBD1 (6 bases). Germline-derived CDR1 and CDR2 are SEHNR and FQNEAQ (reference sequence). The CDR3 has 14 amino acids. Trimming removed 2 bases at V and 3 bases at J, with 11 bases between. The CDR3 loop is CASSLMRTDYEQYF. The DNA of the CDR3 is TGTGCCAGCAGCTTAATGAGGACAGACTACGAGCAGTACTTC. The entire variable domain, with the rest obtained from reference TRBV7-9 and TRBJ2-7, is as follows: DTGVSQNPRHKITKRGQNVTFRCDPISEHNRLYWYRQTLGQGPEFLTYFQNEAQLEKSRLLSDRFSAERPKGSFSTLEIQRTEQGDSAMYLCASSLMRTDYEQYFGPGTRLTVT.

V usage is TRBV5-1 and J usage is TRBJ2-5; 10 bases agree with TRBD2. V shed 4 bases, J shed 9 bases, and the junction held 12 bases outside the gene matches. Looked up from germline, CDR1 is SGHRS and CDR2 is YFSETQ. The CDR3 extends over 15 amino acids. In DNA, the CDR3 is TGCGCCAGCAGCCCTAGGACTAGCGGACTTGGGGCCCAGTACTTC. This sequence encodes CASSPRTSGLGAQYF. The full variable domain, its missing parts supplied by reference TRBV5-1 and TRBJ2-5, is KAGVTQTPRYLIKTRGQQVTLSCSPISGHRSVSWYQQTPGQGLQFLFEYFSETQRNKGNFPGRFSGRQFSNSRSEMNVSTLELGDSALYLCASSPRTSGLGAQYFGPGTRLLVL.

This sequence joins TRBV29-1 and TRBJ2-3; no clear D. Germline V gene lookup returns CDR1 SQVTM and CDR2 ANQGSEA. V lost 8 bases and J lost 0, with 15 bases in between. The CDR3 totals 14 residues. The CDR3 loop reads CSIELFPSTDTQYF. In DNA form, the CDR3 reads TGCAGCATCGAACTTTTTCCTAGCACAGATACGCAGTATTTT.

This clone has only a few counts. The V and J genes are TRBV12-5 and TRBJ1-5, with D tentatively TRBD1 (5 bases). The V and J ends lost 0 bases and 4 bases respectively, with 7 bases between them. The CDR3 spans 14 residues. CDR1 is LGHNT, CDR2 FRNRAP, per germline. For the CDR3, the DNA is TGTGCTAGTGGTTTGGTTGGGGGGAATCAGCCCCAGCATTTT. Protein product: CASGLVGGNQPQHF.

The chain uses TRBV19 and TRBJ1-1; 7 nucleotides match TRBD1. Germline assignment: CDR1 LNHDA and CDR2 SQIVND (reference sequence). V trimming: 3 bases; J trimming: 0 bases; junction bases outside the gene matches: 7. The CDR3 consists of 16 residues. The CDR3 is CASSMAGTVMNTEAFF. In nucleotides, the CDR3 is TGTGCCAGTAGTATGGCCGGGACAGTCATGAACACTGAAGCTTTCTTT.

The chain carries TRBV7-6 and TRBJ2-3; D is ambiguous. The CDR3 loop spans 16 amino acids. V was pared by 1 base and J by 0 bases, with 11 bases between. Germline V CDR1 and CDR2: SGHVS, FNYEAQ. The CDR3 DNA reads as TGTGCCAGCAGCTTAGGCCAGGCCCCTAGCACAGATACGCAGTATTTT. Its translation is CASSLGQAPSTDTQYF.

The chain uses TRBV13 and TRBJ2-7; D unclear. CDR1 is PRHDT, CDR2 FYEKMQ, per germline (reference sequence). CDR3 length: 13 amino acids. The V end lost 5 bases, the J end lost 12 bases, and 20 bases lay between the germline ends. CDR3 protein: CASSRYLQESLYF. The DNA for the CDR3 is TGTGCCAGCAGCAGATACTTACAAGAATCGCTGTACTTC.

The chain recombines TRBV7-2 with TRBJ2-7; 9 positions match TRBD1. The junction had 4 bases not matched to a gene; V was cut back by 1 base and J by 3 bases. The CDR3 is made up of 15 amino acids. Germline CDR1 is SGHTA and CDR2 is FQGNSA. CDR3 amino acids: CASSLVETGGYEQYF. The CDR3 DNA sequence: TGTGCCAGCAGCTTAGTTGAGACAGGGGGCTACGAGCAGTACTTC.

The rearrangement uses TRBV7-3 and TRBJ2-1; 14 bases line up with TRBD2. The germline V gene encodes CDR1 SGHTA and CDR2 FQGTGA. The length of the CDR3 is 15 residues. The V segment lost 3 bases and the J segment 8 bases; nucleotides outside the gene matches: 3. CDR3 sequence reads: CASSLTSGGADEQFF. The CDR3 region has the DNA TGTGCCAGCAGCTTGACTAGCGGGGGGGCCGATGAGCAGTTCTTC.

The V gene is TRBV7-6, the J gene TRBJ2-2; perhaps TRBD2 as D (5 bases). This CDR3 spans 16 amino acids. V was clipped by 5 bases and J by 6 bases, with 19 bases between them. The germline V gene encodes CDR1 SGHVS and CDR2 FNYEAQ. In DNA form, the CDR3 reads TGTGCCAGCAGCCTTACTAGAACCGATGGTTCCGGGGAGCTGTTTTTT. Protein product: CASSLTRTDGSGELFF.

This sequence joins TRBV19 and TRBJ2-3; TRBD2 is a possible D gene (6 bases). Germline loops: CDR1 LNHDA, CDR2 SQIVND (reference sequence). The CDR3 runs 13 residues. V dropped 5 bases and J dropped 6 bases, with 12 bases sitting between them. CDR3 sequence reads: CASSPRRGDTQYF. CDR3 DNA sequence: TGTGCCAGTAGTCCGCGACGGGGGGATACGCAGTATTTT.

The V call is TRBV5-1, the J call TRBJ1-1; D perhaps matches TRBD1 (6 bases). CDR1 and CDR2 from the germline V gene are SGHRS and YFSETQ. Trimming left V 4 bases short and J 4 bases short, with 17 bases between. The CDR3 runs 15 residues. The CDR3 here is CASSRTAGAGTEAFF. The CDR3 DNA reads TGCGCCAGCAGCCGGACTGCAGGGGCGGGCACTGAAGCTTTCTTT.

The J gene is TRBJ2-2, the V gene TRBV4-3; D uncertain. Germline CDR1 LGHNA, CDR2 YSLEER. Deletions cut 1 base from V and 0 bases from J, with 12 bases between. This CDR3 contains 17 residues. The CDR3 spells CASSQGSRKSNTGELFF. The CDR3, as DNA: TGCGCCAGCAGCCAAGGGAGTCGGAAGTCGAACACCGGGGAGCTGTTTTTT.